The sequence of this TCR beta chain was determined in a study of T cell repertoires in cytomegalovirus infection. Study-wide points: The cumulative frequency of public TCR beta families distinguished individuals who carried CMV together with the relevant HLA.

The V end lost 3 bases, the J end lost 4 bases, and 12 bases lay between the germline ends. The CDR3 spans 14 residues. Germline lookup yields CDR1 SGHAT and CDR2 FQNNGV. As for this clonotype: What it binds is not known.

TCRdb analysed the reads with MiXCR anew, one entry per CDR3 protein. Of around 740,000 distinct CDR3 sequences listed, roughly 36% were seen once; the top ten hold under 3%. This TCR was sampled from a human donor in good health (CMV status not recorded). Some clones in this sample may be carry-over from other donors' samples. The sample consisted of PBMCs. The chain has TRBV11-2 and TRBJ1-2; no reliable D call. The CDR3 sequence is CASSFGRGFYGYTF. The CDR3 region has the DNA TGTGCCAGCAGCTTTGGTCGGGGATTCTATGGCTACACCTTC.